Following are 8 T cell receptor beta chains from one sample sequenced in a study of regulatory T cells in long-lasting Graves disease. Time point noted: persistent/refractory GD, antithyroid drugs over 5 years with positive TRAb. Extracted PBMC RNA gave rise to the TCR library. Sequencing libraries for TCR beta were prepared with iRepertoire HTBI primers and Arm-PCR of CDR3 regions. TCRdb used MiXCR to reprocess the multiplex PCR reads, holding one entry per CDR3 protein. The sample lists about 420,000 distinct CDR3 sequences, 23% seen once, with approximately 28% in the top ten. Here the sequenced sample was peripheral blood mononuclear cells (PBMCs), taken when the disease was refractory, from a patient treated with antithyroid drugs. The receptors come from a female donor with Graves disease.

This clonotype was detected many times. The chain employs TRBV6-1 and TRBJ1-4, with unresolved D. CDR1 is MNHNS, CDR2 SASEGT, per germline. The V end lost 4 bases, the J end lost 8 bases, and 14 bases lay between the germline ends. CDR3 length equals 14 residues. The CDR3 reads CASSVQDEKEKLFF. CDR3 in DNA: TGTGCCAGCAGTGTGCAGGACGAAAAAGAAAAACTGTTTTTT.

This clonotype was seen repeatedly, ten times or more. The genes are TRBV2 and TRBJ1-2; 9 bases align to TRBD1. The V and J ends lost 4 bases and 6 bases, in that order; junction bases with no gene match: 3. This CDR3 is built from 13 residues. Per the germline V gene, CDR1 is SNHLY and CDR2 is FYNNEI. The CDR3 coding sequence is TGTGCCAGCAGTGGGGACAGGGTGGATGGCTACACCTTC. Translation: CASSGDRVDGYTF.

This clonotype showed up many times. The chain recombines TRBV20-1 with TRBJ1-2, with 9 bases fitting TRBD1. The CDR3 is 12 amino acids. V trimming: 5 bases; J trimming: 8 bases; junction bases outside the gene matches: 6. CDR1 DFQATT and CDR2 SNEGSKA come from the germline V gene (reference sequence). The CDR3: CSAGGQGSGYTF. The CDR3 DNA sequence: TGCAGTGCTGGAGGACAGGGGTCCGGCTACACCTTC.

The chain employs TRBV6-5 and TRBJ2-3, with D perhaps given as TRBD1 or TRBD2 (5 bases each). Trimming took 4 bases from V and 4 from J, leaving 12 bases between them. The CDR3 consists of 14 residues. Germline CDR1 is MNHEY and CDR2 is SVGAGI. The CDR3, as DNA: TGTGCCAGCAGTTCGGCAAGGGGAGCAGATACGCAGTATTTT. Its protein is CASSSARGADTQYF.

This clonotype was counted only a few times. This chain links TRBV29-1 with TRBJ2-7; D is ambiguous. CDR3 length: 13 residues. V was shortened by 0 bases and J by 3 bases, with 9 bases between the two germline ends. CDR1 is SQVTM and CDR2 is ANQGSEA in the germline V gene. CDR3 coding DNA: TGCAGCGTTGAAGAGTCAGGTCACTACGAGCAGTACTTC. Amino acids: CSVEESGHYEQYF.

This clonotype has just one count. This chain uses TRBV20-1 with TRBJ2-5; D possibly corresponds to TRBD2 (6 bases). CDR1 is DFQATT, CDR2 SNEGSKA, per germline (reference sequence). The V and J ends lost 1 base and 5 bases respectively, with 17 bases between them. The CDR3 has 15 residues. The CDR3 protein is CSARAPGGGLETQYF. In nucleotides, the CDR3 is TGCAGTGCTAGAGCCCCCGGGGGTGGTTTGGAGACCCAGTACTTC.

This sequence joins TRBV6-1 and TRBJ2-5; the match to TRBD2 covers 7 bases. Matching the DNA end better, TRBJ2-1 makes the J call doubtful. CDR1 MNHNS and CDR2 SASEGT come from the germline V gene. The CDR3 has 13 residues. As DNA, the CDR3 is TGTGCCAGCACCCAAAGCGGGAACAATGAGCAGTTCTTC. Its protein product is CASTQSGNNEQFF.

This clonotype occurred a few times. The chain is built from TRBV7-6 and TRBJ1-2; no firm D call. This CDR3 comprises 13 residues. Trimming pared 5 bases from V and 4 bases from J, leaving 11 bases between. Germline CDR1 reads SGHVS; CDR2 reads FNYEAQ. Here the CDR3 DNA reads TGTGCCAGCAGCCCCGACACATCCTATGGCTACACCTTC. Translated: CASSPDTSYGYTF.